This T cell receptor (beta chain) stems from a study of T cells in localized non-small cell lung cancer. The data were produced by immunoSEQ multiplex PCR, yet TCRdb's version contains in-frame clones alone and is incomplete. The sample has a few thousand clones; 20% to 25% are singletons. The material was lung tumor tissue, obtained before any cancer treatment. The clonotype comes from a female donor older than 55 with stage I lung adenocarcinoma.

The CDR3 nucleotides are TGTGCCAGCACCGGAGGGGGCGTCAATCGAGGCTACACCTTC. Its translation is CASTGGGVNRGYTF. This chain connects TRBV6-8 to TRBJ1-2, with 7 positions matching TRBD1. V lost 7 bases to trimming and J lost 8 bases; unmatched junction nucleotides: 13. The V gene's germline CDR1 is MNHGY and CDR2 SAAAGT. The CDR3 has 14 residues.